The 18 T cell receptor beta chains below all came from one sample that was sequenced in a study of cytomegalovirus exposure and HLA in healthy donors (dated by TCRdb to the late 2010s). Library generation was performed with the immunoSEQ multiplex PCR assay. For the multiplex PCR, a mixture combining 60 forward primers for TCR Vbeta segments and 13 reverse primers for TCR Jbeta segments was used. TCRdb stores this immuneACCESS table with in-frame sequences only. Part of the clones is absent; in the studies checked, under half of the shortfall reflects unresolved V genes, and no reason is known for the rest. The table for this sample lists a few hundred thousand clones; about nine tenths of them were counted only once. The top ten constitute around 1.7% of the sample. The sequencing sample was made of PBMCs. All receptors come from a girl aged 2-10 years in good health and CMV-seronegative.

This sequence joins TRBV19 and TRBJ2-5, with a tentative D call TRBD1 (5 bases). In germline, CDR1 is LNHDA, CDR2 SQIVND (reference sequence). Deletions cut 11 bases from V and 2 bases from J, with 15 bases between. The CDR3 sequence is 13 residues long. CDR3 loop: CAGRQIPQETQYF. The CDR3 DNA sequence: TGTGCCGGCAGACAGATACCACAAGAGACCCAGTACTTC.

This clone came up once. V usage is TRBV14 and J usage is TRBJ1-1; D gene unclear. Germline CDR1 is SGHDN and CDR2 is FVKESK. The V gene lost 4 bases and the J gene lost 0 bases, with 6 bases spanning the gap. The CDR3 spans 13 residues. The CDR3 coding sequence is TGTGCCAGCAGCCTCCAGGTGAACACTGAAGCTTTCTTT. It encodes CASSLQVNTEAFF.

CDR3 sequence reads: CASSHRREFNEQFF. DNA for the CDR3: TGTGCCAGCAGCCACCGACGGGAGTTTAATGAGCAGTTCTTC. This chain joins TRBV14 and TRBJ2-1; D is possibly TRBD2 (6 bases). Between the trimmed V and J ends, which lost 3 bases and 7 bases, there was a span of 13 bases. The CDR3 is 14 amino acids. Germline V gene data show CDR1 as SGHDN and CDR2 as FVKESK.

This clone was seen more than once but under ten times. This chain joins TRBV29-1 and TRBJ2-2, with TRBD1 matching over 8 bases. CDR1 SQVTM and CDR2 ANQGSEA come from the germline V gene. The trim removed 6 bases at V and 3 bases at J, leaving 6 bases unmatched. This CDR3 has 14 amino acids. The CDR3 DNA follows: TGCAGCGTCAGGACAGGGACGGACACCGGGGAGCTGTTTTTT. Its translation is CSVRTGTDTGELFF.

This clone was seen only a few times. The DNA for the CDR3 is TGCGCCAGCAGTGAGAGGGGGGGCTCCTACAATGAGCAGTTCTTC. This translates into CASSERGGSYNEQFF. This sequence joins TRBV10-1 and TRBJ2-1, with D tentatively TRBD2 (7 bases). The V gene's germline CDR1 is WNHNN and CDR2 SYGVQD (reference sequence). V was clipped by 2 bases and J by 0 bases, with 8 bases between them. This CDR3 has 15 amino acids.

The V and J genes are TRBV5-6 and TRBJ2-7, with no clear D. In germline, CDR1 is SGHDT, CDR2 YYEEEE. The CDR3 is 15 amino acids. The V gene lost 4 bases and the J gene lost 2 bases, with 16 bases spanning the gap. This chain's CDR3 is CASSPPGWQTYEQYF. DNA of the CDR3: TGTGCCAGCAGCCCGCCTGGTTGGCAGACCTACGAGCAGTACTTC.

This chain links TRBV10-3 with TRBJ1-5, with D possibly TRBD1 on 6 matching bases. The V and J ends lost 3 bases and 4 bases respectively, with 13 bases between them. Germline lookup yields CDR1 ENHRY and CDR2 SYGVKD. The CDR3 has 15 residues. CDR3 coding DNA: TGTGCCATCAGTGAAGCGGGGGGCAATAATCAGCCCCAGCATTTT. Protein product: CAISEAGGNNQPQHF.

The rearrangement uses TRBV19 and TRBJ2-2, with 11 positions matching TRBD2. The germline V gene encodes CDR1 LNHDA and CDR2 SQIVND (reference sequence). Unmatched junction bases numbered 9, after V lost 1 base and J lost 5 bases. CDR3 length: 18 residues. For the CDR3, the DNA is TGTGCCAGTAGTATAGCTCATCTAGCGGGAGGAGGTACCGGGGAGCTGTTTTTT. It encodes CASSIAHLAGGGTGELFF. Together with reference TRBV19 and TRBJ2-2, the CDR3 gives the full variable domain: DGGITQSPKYLFRKEGQNVTLSCEQNLNHDAMYWYRQDPGQGLRLIYYSQIVNDFQKGDIAEGYSVSREKKESFPLTVTSAQKNPTAFYLCASSIAHLAGGGTGELFFGEGSRLTVL.

The chain uses TRBV4-2 and TRBJ1-1; D possibly corresponds to TRBD1 (5 bases). The CDR3 length is 16 residues. V was trimmed by 0 bases and J by 6 bases, leaving 17 bases between them. Germline V gene sequence: CDR1 LGHNA, CDR2 YNFKEQ. The CDR3 is CASSQDAAGWGPEAFF. CDR3 in DNA: TGTGCCAGCAGCCAAGACGCGGCAGGGTGGGGTCCTGAAGCTTTCTTT.

This sequence joins TRBV5-4 and TRBJ2-2; 7 nucleotides agree with TRBD2. Germline trimming cut 2 bases from V and 5 bases from J; bases unmatched to any gene: 9. CDR3 length equals 16 residues. Germline lookup yields CDR1 SGHNT and CDR2 YYREEE (reference sequence). CDR3 DNA sequence: TGTGCCAGCAGCTTCCCAAGCGGGGAGGGTACCGGGGAGCTGTTTTTT. It translates to CASSFPSGEGTGELFF.

V is TRBV6-5 and J is TRBJ1-1; 8 bases align to TRBD1. The CDR3 runs 14 residues. With V trimmed by 4 bases and J by 4 bases, 5 bases remained unmatched. CDR1 is MNHEY, CDR2 SVGAGI, per germline. The CDR3 here is CASSFGTGGTEAFF. The CDR3 DNA sequence: TGTGCCAGCAGTTTCGGAACAGGGGGCACTGAAGCTTTCTTT.

This chain uses TRBV6-1 with TRBJ1-5; 7 positions agree with TRBD1. Germline lookup yields CDR1 MNHNS and CDR2 SASEGT. J gave up 2 bases and V 0 bases, and 7 bases lay outside the gene matches. The CDR3 contains 17 residues. CDR3 sequence: CASSEAGGGIGNQPQHF. The CDR3, as DNA: TGTGCCAGCAGTGAAGCTGGAGGGGGCATAGGCAATCAGCCCCAGCATTTT.

V usage is TRBV15 and J usage is TRBJ1-1, with a possible D match to TRBD1 (5 bases). CDR3 size: 13 residues. Germline V lookup: CDR1 LNHNV, CDR2 YYDKDF (reference sequence). V dropped 3 bases and J dropped 7 bases, with 12 bases sitting between them. This chain's CDR3 is CATSSDSVSEAFF. The CDR3, as DNA: TGTGCCACCAGCAGTGACAGCGTAAGTGAAGCTTTCTTT.

This chain links TRBV6-5 with TRBJ2-7, with 7 bases fitting TRBD1. The germline V gene has CDR1 MNHEY and CDR2 SVGAGI. The V and J ends lost 4 bases and 2 bases, in that order; junction bases with no gene match: 8. The CDR3 sequence is 15 residues long. This CDR3 reads CASSSTGTVTYEQYF. CDR3 in DNA: TGTGCCAGCAGTTCCACCGGGACAGTAACCTACGAGCAGTACTTC.

This chain links TRBV19 with TRBJ1-1; 8 bases line up with TRBD1. The V and J ends lost 2 bases and 10 bases, in that order; junction bases with no gene match: 9. The germline CDR1 and CDR2 sequences are LNHDA and SQIVND (reference sequence). The CDR3 totals 14 residues. CDR3 nucleotides: TGTGCCAGTAGTATAAGGCAGGGGGCAGGTGGAGCTTTCTTT. Translating it yields CASSIRQGAGGAFF.

This chain joins TRBV10-2 and TRBJ1-5, with unresolved D. This CDR3 has 13 residues. Trimming cost V 5 bases and J 8 bases, with 13 bases left between them. Germline V gene sequence: CDR1 WSHSY, CDR2 SAAADI. CDR3 loop: CASSSTRTEPQHF. For the CDR3, the DNA is TGCGCCAGCAGTAGTACGAGGACTGAGCCCCAGCATTTT.

This clone was seen just once. The V gene is TRBV5-6, the J gene TRBJ2-7, with TRBD2 as a possible D gene (6 bases). The V gene lost 1 base and the J gene lost 7 bases, with 12 bases spanning the gap. This CDR3 comprises 13 residues. Germline CDR1 and CDR2: SGHDT and YYEEEE. The CDR3 spells CASSLPGVDEQYF. The CDR3, as DNA: TGTGCCAGCAGCTTGCCGGGGGTGGATGAGCAGTACTTC. The complete variable domain, with remaining parts taken from reference TRBV5-6 and TRBJ2-7, reads DAGVTQSPTHLIKTRGQQVTLRCSPKSGHDTVSWYQQALGQGPQFIFQYYEEEERQRGNFPDRFSGHQFPNYSSELNVNALLLGDSALYLCASSLPGVDEQYFGPGTRLTVT.

The chain employs TRBV28 and TRBJ1-2; D is undetermined. Trimming cost V 6 bases and J 6 bases, with 11 bases left between them. The germline CDR1 and CDR2 sequences are MDHEN and SYDVKM. This CDR3 has 12 amino acids. Here the CDR3 reads CASSTPGNGYTF. Written as DNA, the CDR3 is TGTGCCAGCAGCACCCCGGGAAATGGCTACACCTTC.